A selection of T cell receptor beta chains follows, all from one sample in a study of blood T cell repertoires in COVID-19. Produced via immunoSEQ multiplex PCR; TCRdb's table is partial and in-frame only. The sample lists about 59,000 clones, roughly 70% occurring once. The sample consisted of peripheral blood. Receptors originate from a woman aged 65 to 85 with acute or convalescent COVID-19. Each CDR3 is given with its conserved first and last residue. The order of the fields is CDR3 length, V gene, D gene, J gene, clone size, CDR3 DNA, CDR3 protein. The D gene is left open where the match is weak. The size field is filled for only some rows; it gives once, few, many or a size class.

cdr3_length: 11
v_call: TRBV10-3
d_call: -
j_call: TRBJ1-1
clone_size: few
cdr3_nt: TGTGCCATCAGTGGTCGGACTGAAGCTTTCTTT
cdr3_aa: CAISGRTEAFF

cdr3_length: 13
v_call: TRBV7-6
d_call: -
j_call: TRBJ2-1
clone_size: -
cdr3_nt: TGTGCCAGCAGCTTCCGGGACTACAATGAGCAGTTCTTC
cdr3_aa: CASSFRDYNEQFF

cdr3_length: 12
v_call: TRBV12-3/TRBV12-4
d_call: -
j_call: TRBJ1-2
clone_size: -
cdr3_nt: TGTGCCAGCAGTTCCGGGTCCTATGGCTACACCTTC
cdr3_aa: CASSSGSYGYTF

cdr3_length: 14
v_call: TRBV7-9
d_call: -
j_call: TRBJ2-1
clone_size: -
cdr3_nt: TGTGCCAGCCTAGGGTCTCGGAGGAGCGATGAGCAGTTCTTC
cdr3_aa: CASLGSRRSDEQFF

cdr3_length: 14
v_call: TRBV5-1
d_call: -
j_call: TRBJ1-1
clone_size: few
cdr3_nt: TGCGCCAGCAGTTCTAGCAGGCGAAACACTGAAGCTTTCTTT
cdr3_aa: CASSSSRRNTEAFF

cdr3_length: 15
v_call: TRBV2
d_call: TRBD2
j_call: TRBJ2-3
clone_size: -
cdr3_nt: TGTGCCAGCAGTCATACTAGCGCGGGGTCAGATACGCAGTATTTT
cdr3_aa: CASSHTSAGSDTQYF

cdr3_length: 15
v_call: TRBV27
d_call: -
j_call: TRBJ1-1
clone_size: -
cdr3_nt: TGTGCCAGCAGCCGCAGCAGGACTGGGAACACTGAAGCTTTCTTT
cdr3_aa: CASSRSRTGNTEAFF

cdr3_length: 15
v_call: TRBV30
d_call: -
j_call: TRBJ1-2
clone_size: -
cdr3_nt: TGTGCCTGGAGTGCCCTGAGGACAACTAACTATGGCTACACCTTC
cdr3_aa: CAWSALRTTNYGYTF

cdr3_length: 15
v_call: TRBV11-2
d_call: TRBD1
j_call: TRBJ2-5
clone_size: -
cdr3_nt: TGTGCCAGCAGCTTGACAGGGGGTCGGGTAGAGACCCAGTACTTC
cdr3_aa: CASSLTGGRVETQYF

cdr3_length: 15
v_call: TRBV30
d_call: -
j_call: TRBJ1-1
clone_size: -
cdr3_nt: TGTGCCTGGAGTGTCGAAGGGGTTAGGTTGACTGAAGCTTTCTTT
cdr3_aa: CAWSVEGVRLTEAFF

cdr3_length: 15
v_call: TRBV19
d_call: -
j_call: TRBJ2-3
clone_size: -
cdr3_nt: TGTGCCAGTAGCGCAAACCCAGGGAACACAGATACGCAGTATTTT
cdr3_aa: CASSANPGNTDTQYF

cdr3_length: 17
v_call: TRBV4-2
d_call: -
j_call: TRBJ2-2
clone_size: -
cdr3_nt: TGTGCCAGCAGCCAAGATGGGGGGGCAGCCTACACCGGGGAGCTGTTTTTT
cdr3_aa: CASSQDGGAAYTGELFF

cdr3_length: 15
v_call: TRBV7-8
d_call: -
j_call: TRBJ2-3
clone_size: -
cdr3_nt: TGTGCCAGCAGCCCGAGAGGGTTTAACGTAGATACGCAGTATTTT
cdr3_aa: CASSPRGFNVDTQYF

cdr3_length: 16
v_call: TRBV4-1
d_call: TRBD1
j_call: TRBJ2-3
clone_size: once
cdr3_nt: TGCGCCAGCAGCTACGAAGGGACAGGGGTGGGAGATACGCAGTATTTT
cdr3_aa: CASSYEGTGVGDTQYF

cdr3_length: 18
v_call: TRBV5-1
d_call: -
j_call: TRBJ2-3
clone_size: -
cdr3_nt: TGCGCCAGCAGCGACCGTTCGCGCGGCCTTGCTGGCACAGATACGCAGTATTTT
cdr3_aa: CASSDRSRGLAGTDTQYF

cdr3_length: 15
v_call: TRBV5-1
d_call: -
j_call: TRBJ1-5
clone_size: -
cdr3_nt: TGCGCCAGCAGCTTGGGAGACAGTAGCAATCAGCCCCAGCATTTT
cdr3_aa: CASSLGDSSNQPQHF

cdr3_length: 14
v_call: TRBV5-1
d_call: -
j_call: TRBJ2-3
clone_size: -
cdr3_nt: TGCGCCAGCAGCAAATTTCCGGGGACAGATACGCAGTATTTT
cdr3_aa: CASSKFPGTDTQYF

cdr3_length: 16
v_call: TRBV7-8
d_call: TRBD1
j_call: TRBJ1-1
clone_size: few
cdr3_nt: TGTGCCAGCAGCTTAGCGGCGGCAGGGGGCAACACTGAAGCTTTCTTT
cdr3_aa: CASSLAAAGGNTEAFF

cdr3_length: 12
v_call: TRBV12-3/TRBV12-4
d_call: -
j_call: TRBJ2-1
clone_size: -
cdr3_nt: TGTGCCAGCAGTCCGCAGTGGAGTGAGCAGTTCTTC
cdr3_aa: CASSPQWSEQFF

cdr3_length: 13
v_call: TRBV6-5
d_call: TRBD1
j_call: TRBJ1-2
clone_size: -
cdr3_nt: TGTGCCAGCACCGAAGGGCCCAGGGGGCTCGGCACCTTC
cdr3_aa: CASTEGPRGLGTF

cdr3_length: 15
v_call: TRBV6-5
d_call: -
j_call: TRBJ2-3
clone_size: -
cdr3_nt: TGTGCCAGCAGCGGGCGGCGGGCCCCGGGAGATACGCAGTATTTT
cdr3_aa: CASSGRRAPGDTQYF

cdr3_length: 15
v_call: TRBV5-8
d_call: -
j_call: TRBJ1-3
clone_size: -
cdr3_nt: TGTGCCAGCAGCTTTAAGGGGAACAAAGGAAACACCATATATTTT
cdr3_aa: CASSFKGNKGNTIYF

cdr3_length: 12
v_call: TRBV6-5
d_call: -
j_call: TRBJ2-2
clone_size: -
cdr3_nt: TGTGCCAGCACCCTCGGGACCGGGGAGCTGTTTTTT
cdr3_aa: CASTLGTGELFF

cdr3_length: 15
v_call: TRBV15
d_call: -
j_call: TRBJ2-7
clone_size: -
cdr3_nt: TGTGCCACCAGCAGAGATTACCGGTTCCACTACGAGCAGTACTTC
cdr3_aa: CATSRDYRFHYEQYF

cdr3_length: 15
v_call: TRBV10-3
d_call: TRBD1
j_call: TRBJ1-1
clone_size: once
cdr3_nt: TGTGCCATCAGCGGGACAGGGTCAATGAACACTGAAGCTTTCTTT
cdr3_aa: CAISGTGSMNTEAFF

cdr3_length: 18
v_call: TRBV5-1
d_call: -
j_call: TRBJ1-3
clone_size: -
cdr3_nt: TGCGCCAGCAGCTTGGGACCGGGACAAACCAACTCTGGAAACACCATATATTTT
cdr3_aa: CASSLGPGQTNSGNTIYF

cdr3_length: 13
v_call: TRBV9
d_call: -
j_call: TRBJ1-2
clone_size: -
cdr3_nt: TGTGCCAGCAGCGTAGGGGCGGGCCGTGGTTACACCTTC
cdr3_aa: CASSVGAGRGYTF

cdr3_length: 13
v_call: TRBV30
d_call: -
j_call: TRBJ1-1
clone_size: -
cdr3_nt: TGTGCCTGGAGTGGACAGCTGAACACTGAAGCTTTCTTT
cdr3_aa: CAWSGQLNTEAFF

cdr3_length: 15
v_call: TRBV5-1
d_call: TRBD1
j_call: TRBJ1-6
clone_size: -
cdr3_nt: TGCGCCAGCAGCGAGGGGACAGCAAATAATTCACCCCTCCACTTT
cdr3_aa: CASSEGTANNSPLHF

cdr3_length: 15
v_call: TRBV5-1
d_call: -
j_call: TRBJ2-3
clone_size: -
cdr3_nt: TGCGCCAGCAGCTTTTTAATTTCGGGACAACATACGCAGTATTTT
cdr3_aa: CASSFLISGQHTQYF

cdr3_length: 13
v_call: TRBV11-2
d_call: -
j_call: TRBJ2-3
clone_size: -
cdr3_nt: TGTGCCAGCAGCTTAAGACTGGTACTCACGCAGTATTTT
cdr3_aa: CASSLRLVLTQYF

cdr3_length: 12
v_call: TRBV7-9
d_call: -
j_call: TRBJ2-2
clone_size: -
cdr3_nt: TGTGCCAGCAGCATAAACACCGGGGAGCTGTTTTTT
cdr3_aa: CASSINTGELFF

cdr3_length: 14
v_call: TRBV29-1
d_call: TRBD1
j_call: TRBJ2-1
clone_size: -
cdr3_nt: TGCAGCGCAGGCTTTGGACAGGGGAGAGATGAGCAGTTCTTC
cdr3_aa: CSAGFGQGRDEQFF

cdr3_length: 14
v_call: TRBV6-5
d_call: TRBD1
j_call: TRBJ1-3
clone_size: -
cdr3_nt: TGTGCCAGCAGTCCCCAGGGGGCCAGAAACACCATATATTTT
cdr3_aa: CASSPQGARNTIYF

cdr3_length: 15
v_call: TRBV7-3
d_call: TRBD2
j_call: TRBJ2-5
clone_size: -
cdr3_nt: TGTGCCAGCAGCTTCGGGAAGCGGGGCCAAGAGACCCAGTACTTC
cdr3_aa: CASSFGKRGQETQYF

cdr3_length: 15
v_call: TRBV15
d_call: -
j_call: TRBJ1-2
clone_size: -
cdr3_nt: TGTGCCACCAGCAGAGCCGGGACTTCCAACTATGGCTACACCTTC
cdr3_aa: CATSRAGTSNYGYTF

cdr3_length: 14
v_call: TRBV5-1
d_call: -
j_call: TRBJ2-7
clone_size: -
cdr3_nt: TGCGCCAGCAGCCCAGACTTTGGGGAGAACGAGCAGTACTTC
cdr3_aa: CASSPDFGENEQYF

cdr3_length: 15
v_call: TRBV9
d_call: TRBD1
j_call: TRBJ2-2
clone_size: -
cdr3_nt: TGTGCCAGCAGCGCCCGGGGACAGGGACCCGGGGAGCTGTTTTTT
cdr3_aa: CASSARGQGPGELFF

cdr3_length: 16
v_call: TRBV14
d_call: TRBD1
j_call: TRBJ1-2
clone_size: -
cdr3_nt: TGTGCCAGCAGCCAAACAACCGGGACAGCCGGTCGCGGCTACACCTTC
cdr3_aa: CASSQTTGTAGRGYTF

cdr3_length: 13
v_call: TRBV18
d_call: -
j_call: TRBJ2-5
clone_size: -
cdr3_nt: TGTGCCAGCTCACGAGGCGAGAGGGAGACCCAGTACTTC
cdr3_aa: CASSRGERETQYF

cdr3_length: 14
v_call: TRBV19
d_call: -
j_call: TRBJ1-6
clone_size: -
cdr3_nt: TGTGCCAGTACCATCGGGACCTATAATTCACCCCTCCACTTT
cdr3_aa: CASTIGTYNSPLHF

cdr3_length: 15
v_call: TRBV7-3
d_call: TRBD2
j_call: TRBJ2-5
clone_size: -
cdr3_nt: TGTGCCAGCAGCCAGGCGGGGGGAATTCAAGAGACCCAGTACTTC
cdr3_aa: CASSQAGGIQETQYF

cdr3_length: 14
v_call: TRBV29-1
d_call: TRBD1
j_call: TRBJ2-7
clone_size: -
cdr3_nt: TGCAGCGTTGAAGTACAGGGGGCCTTGGGTGAGCAGTACTTC
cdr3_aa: CSVEVQGALGEQYF

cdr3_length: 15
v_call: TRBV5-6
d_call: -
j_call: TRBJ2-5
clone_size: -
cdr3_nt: TGTGCCAGCAGCTTGGACGATGCGGGTCGAGAGACCCAGTACTTC
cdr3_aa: CASSLDDAGRETQYF